This T cell receptor beta chain was obtained from a study of T cell clones after liver transplantation. Study-wide points: A larger donor-reactive than third-party decline suggested partial antigen-specific deletion.

Regarding this clone: Antigen unknown.

V shed 6 bases and J shed 0 bases, with 9 bases lying between them. The CDR3 has 13 residues. Germline V gene data show CDR1 as SGHTA and CDR2 as FQGNSA. This table comes from immunoSEQ multiplex PCR, and its TCRdb copy is limited to in-frame clones, with some not included. The profile shows more than 100,000 clones, about 81% of them singletons. This clonotype originated in a human patient who received a liver transplant. Some T cells may be the graft donor's. V gene TRBV7-2 combines with J gene TRBJ2-7; D may match TRBD1 or TRBD2 (5 bases each). The specimen comprised CD4+ T cells from blood, sampled 47 months after liver transplant. This CDR3 is CASRAGTSYEQYF. For the CDR3, the DNA is TGTGCCAGCAGGGCAGGGACCTCCTACGAGCAGTACTTC.